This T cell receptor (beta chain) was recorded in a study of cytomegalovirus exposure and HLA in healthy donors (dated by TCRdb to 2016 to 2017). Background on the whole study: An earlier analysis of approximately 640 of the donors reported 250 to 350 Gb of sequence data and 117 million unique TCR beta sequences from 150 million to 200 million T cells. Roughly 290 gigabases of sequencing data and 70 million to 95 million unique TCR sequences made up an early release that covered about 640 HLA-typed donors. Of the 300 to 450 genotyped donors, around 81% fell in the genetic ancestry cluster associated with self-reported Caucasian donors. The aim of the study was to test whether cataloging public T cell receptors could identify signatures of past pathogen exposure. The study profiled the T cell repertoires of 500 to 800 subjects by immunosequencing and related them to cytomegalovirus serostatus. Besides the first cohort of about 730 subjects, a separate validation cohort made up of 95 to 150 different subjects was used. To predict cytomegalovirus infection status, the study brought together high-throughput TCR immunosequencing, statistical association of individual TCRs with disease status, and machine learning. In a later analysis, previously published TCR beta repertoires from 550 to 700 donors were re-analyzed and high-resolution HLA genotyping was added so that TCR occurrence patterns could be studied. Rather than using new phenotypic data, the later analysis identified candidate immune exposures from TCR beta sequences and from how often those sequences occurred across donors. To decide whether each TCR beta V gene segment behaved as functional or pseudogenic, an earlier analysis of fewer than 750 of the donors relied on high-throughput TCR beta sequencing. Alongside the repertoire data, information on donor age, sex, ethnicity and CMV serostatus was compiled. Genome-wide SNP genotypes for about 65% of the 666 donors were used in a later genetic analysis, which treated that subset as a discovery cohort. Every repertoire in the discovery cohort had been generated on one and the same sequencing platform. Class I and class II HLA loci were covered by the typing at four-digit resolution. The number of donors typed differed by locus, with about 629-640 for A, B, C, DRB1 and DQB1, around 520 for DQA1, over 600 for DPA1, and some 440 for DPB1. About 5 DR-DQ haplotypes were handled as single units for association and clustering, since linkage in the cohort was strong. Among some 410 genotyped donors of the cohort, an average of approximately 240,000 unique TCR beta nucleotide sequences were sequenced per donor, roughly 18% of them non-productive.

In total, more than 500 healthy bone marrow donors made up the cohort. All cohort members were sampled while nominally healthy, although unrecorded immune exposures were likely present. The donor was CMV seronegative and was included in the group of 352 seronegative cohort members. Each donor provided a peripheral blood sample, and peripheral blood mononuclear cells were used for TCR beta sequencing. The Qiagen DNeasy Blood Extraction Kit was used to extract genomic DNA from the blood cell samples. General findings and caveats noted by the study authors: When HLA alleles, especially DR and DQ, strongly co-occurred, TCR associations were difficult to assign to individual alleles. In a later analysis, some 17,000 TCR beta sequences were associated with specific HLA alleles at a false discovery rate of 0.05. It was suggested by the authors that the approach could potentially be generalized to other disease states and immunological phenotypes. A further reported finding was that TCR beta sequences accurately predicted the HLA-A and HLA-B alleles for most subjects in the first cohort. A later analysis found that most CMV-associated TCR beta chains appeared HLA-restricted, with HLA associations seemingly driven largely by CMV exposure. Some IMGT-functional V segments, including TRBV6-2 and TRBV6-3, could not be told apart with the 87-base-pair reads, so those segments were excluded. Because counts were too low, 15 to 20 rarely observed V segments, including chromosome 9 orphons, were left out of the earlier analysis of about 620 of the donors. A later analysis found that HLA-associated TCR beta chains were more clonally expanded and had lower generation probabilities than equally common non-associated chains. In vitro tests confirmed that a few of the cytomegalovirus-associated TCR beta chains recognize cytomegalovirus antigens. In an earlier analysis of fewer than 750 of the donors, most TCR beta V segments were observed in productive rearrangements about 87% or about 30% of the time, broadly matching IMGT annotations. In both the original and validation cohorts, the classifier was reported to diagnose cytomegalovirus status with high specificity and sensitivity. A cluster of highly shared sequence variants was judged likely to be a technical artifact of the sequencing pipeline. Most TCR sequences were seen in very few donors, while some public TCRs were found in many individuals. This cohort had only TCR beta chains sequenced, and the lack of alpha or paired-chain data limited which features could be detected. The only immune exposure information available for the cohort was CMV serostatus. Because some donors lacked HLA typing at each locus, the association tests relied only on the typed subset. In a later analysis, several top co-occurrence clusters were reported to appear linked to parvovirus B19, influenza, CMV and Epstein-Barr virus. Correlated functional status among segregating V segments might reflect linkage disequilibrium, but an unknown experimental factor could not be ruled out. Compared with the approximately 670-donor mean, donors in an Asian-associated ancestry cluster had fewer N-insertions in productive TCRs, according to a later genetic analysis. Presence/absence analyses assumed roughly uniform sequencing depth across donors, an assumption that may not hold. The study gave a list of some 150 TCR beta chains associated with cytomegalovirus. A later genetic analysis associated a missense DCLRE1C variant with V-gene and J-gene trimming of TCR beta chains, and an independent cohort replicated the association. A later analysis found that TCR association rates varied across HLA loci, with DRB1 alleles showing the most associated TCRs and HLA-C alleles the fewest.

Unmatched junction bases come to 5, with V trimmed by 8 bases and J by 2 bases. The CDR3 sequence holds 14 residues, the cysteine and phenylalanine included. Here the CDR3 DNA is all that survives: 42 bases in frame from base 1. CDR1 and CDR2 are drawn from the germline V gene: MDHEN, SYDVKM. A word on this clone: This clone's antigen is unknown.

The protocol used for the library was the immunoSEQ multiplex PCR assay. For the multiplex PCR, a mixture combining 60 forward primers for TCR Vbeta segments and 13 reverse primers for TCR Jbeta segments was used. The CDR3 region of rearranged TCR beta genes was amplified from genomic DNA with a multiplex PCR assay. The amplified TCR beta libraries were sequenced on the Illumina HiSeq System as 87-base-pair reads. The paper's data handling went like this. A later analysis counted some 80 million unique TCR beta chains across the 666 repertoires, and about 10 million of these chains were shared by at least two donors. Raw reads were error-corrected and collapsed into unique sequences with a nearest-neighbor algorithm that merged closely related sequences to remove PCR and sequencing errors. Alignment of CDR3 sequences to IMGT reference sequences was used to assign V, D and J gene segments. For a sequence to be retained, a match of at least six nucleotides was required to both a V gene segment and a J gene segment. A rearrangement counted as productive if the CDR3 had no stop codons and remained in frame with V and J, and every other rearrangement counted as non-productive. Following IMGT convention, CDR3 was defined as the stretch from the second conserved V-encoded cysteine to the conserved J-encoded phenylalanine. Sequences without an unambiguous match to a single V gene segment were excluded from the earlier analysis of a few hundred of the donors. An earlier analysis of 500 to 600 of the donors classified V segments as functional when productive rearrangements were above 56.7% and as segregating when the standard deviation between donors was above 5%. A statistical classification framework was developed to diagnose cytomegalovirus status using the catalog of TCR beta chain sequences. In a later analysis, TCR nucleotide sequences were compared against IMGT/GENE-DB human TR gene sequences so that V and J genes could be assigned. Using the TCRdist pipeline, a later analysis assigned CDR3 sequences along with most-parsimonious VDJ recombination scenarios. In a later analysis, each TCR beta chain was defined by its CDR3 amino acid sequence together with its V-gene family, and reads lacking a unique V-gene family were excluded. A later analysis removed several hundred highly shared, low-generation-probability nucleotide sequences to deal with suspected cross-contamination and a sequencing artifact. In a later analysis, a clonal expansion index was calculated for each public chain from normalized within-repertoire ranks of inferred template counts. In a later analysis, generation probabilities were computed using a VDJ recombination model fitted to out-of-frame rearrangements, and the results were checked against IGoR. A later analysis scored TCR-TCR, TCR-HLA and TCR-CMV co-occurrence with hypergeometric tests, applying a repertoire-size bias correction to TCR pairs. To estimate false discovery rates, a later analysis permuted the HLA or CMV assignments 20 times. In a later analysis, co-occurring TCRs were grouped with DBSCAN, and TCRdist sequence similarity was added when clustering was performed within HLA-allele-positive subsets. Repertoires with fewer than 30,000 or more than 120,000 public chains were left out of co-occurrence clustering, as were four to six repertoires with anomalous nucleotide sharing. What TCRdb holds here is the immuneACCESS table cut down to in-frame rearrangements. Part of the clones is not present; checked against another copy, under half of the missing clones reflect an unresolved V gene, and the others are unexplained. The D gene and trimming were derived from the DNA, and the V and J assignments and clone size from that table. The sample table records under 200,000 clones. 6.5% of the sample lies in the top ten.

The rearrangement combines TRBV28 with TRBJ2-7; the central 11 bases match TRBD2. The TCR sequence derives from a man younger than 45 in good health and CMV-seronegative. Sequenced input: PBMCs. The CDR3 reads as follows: CASLGTSGPYEQYF. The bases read TGTGCCAGCCTAGGGACTAGCGGACCCTACGAGCAGTACTTC.